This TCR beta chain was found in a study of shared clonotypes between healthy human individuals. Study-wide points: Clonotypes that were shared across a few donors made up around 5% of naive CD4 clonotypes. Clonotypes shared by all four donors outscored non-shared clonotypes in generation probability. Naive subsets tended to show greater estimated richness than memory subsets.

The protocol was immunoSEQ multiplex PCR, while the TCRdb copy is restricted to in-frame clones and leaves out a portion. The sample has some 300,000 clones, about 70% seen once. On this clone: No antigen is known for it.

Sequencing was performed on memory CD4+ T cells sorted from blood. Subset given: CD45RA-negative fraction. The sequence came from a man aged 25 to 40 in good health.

The CDR3 region is CASSPGSGRETSNEQFF. The CDR3 nucleotides read TGTGCCAGCTCACCTGGTAGCGGGCGGGAGACTTCCAATGAGCAGTTCTTC. The chain uses TRBV18 and TRBJ2-1; 7 bases are shared with TRBD2. V shed 3 bases, J shed 6 bases, and the junction held 14 bases outside the gene matches. Germline V gives CDR1 KGHSH, CDR2 LQKENI. The CDR3 totals 17 residues.